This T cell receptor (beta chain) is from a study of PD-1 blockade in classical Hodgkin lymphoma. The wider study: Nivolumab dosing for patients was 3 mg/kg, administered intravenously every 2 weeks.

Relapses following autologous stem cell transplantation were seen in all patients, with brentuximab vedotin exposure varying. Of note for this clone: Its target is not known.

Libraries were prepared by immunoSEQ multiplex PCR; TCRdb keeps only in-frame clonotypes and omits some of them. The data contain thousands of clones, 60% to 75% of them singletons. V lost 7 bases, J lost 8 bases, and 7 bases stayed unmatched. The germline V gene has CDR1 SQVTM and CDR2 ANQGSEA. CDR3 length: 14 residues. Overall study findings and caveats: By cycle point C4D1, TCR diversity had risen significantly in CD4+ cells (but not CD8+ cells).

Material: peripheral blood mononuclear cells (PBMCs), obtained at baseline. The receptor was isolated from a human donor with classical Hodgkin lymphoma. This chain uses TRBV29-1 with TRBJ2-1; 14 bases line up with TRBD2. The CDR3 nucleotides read TGCAGCGGGGCGGGACTAGCGGGAGTACATGAGCAGTTCTTC. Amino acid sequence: CSGAGLAGVHEQFF.